Below, 11 T cell receptor beta chains from the same sample are listed, as sequenced in a study of technical replicates of blood from a few donors. Profiled with immunoSEQ multiplex PCR; TCRdb holds only in-frame clones, not every one. The table has about 99,000 clones, nearly 97% seen once. The sequenced sample was T cells isolated from PBMCs. These receptors came from a human donor in good health.

The V gene is TRBV30, the J gene TRBJ1-2, with 8 bases identical to TRBD1. Germline V gives CDR1 GTSNPN, CDR2 SVGIG (reference sequence). The CDR3 sequence is 13 residues long. V lost 3 bases to trimming and J lost 7 bases; unmatched junction nucleotides: 7. The CDR3 here is CAWRDPGGFGYTF. The CDR3 DNA is TGTGCCTGGAGGGACCCAGGGGGCTTTGGCTACACCTTC.

The J gene is TRBJ1-4, the V gene TRBV5-4; TRBD1 might be the D (5 bases). Per the germline V gene, CDR1 is SGHNT and CDR2 is YYREEE (reference sequence). V was trimmed by 1 base and J by 6 bases, leaving 10 bases between them. The CDR3 covers 14 residues. The CDR3 DNA reads TGTGCCAGCAGCTTGCAGGGAGGGTATGAAAAACTGTTTTTT. It yields the protein CASSLQGGYEKLFF.

The chain is built from TRBV25-1 and TRBJ2-1; 10 bases align to TRBD2. The CDR3 has 15 residues. The V gene's germline CDR1 is MGHDK and CDR2 SYGVNS. V lost 3 bases, J lost 4 bases, and 3 bases stayed unmatched. The CDR3 coding sequence is TGTGCCAGCAGTGATCCTAGCGGGAGATACAATGAGCAGTTCTTC. Translating it yields CASSDPSGRYNEQFF.

The chain links TRBV28 to TRBJ1-1; TRBD1 matches at 7 bases. V shed 6 bases and J 0 bases; nucleotides not matched to a gene: 7. Germline V CDR1 and CDR2: MDHEN, SYDVKM. This CDR3 region has 15 residues. The CDR3 spells CASRPGQTLNTEAFF. DNA for the CDR3: TGTGCCAGCAGGCCGGGACAGACTCTGAACACTGAAGCTTTCTTT.

The chain employs TRBV7-9 and TRBJ1-2; TRBD1 agrees at 7 bases. From germline, CDR1 is SEHNR and CDR2 FQNEAQ (reference sequence). V lost 5 bases and J lost 4; bases outside the gene matches: 16. The CDR3 is made up of 17 amino acids. CDR3 in DNA: TGTGCCAGCAGCGTGAACGAATACCGAGGACAGGTCTATGGCTACACCTTC. Protein product: CASSVNEYRGQVYGYTF.

The V gene is TRBV25-1, the J gene TRBJ1-3, with D perhaps TRBD1 (6 bases). V was clipped by 10 bases and J by 4 bases, with 23 bases between them. The CDR3 runs 16 residues. Germline CDR1 is MGHDK and CDR2 is SYGVNS. DNA for the CDR3: TGTGCCACCGAAGCACCCGTGGGGGCGGCGGGAAACACCATATATTTT. Translated: CATEAPVGAAGNTIYF.

This chain joins TRBV4-2 and TRBJ1-4; D perhaps matches TRBD1 (5 bases). The CDR3 extends over 16 amino acids. Germline V gives CDR1 LGHNA, CDR2 YNFKEQ. Trimming took off 5 bases at V and 2 bases at J, with 15 bases between the two ends. As DNA, the CDR3 is TGTGCCAGCAGCGCGGGGACCAGAGGTACTAATGAAAAACTGTTTTTT. Translation: CASSAGTRGTNEKLFF.

The chain recombines TRBV7-6 with TRBJ1-6; unclear D gene. V was cut by 4 bases and J by 11 bases, with 9 bases left in between. Germline V CDR1 and CDR2: SGHVS, FNYEAQ. The CDR3 is 12 residues long. The CDR3: CASSSITTPLHF. The CDR3 region has the DNA TGTGCCAGCAGCTCGATTACAACACCCCTCCACTTT.

This clone appeared a single time. The chain has TRBV7-2 and TRBJ2-7; a weak D match, TRBD2 (5 bases). The V end was cut by 1 base, the J end by 4 bases, with 14 bases between. Germline V CDR1 and CDR2: SGHTA, FQGNSA. CDR3 length equals 15 residues. The CDR3 region is CASSLGGGRGYEQYF. The CDR3 nucleotides are TGTGCCAGCAGCTTAGGAGGAGGCAGAGGATACGAGCAGTACTTC. The whole variable domain, remainder taken from reference TRBV7-2 and TRBJ2-7, is GAGVSQSPSNKVTEKGKDVELRCDPISGHTALYWYRQSLGQGLEFLIYFQGNSAPDKSGLPSDRFSAERTGGSVSTLTIQRTQQEDSAVYLCASSLGGGRGYEQYFGPGTRLTVT.

This clone has only one observation. The chain carries TRBV5-8 and TRBJ2-4; a weak D match, TRBD1 (6 bases). Germline assignment: CDR1 SGHTS and CDR2 YDEGEE. The CDR3 totals 12 residues. Trimming pared 0 bases from V and 8 bases from J, leaving 6 bases between. CDR3 nucleotides: TGTGCCAGCAGCTTGGGGGGGCACATTCAGTACTTC. Protein: CASSLGGHIQYF.

The genes are TRBV5-1 and TRBJ1-2; TRBD1 agrees at 9 bases. CDR1 is SGHRS, CDR2 YFSETQ, per germline. The trim removed 4 bases at V and 3 bases at J, leaving 7 bases unmatched. This CDR3 contains 15 residues. CDR3 nucleotide sequence: TGCGCCAGCAGCCCCCTGGGGGACAGGGACTATGGCTACACCTTC. This translates into CASSPLGDRDYGYTF.